The rows below give T cell receptor beta chains drawn from one sample of a study of blood T cell repertoires in COVID-19. Clones were sequenced by immunoSEQ multiplex PCR, and TCRdb holds only the in-frame ones, with some missing. The table includes around 230,000 clones, roughly 82% detected once. The sequencing input was peripheral blood. These receptors were taken from a man aged 35-49 years who had recovered from COVID-19. CDR3s include the opening cysteine and the closing phenylalanine or tryptophan. The D gene is left open where the match is weak. Clone sizes are given selectively: once, few, many, or a class where the clone is expanded.

j_call	clone_size	d_call	v_call	cdr3_nt	cdr3_aa
TRBJ1-1	NA	NA	TRBV5-1	TGCGCCAGCAGCTCACAGGTCGACACTGAAGCTTTCTTT	CASSSQVDTEAFF
TRBJ2-5	NA	NA	TRBV12-2	TGTGCAAGTCGCTTATCGCATAGCGGGGGGGCCTTAGGGACCCAGTACTTC	CASRLSHSGGALGTQYF
TRBJ2-7	NA	TRBD2	TRBV7-2	TGTGCCAGCAGCTTAAGGTTCGGGGGGGACGAGCAGTACTTC	CASSLRFGGDEQYF
TRBJ2-5	NA	TRBD2	TRBV27	TGTGCCAGCAGTTTGGGGGTAGCGGGAGCAGTGGAGACCCAGTACTTC	CASSLGVAGAVETQYF
TRBJ1-2	NA	NA	TRBV28	TGTGCCAGCAGTTTGGTAACTTCTAACTATGGCTACACCTTC	CASSLVTSNYGYTF
TRBJ2-7	NA	TRBD1	TRBV11-2	TGTGCCAGCAGCCCTACAGGGGTCGAGCAGTACTTC	CASSPTGVEQYF
TRBJ1-4	NA	NA	TRBV18	TGTGCCAGCTCACCAGCAGGACCCAGGGGTGAAAAACTGTTTTTT	CASSPAGPRGEKLFF
TRBJ1-2	few	NA	TRBV6-2/TRBV6-3	TGTGCCAGCAGCTTAAGACTCTCATATGGCTACACCTTC	CASSLRLSYGYTF
TRBJ2-1	NA	TRBD2	TRBV29-1	TGCAGCGACAGCGGGATAGGCTACAATGAGCAGTTCTTC	CSDSGIGYNEQFF
TRBJ2-1	NA	TRBD2	TRBV9	TGTGCCAGCAGCGTAGCTTCGGGGGGAGGGCTCTACGAGCAGTTCTTC	CASSVASGGGLYEQFF
TRBJ1-4	NA	NA	TRBV27	TGTGCCAGCAGTTCTAGGACAGCAACTAATGAAAAACTGTTTTTT	CASSSRTATNEKLFF
TRBJ1-6	once	NA	TRBV12-3/TRBV12-4	TGTGCCAGCACTACCCCGGGGTCACCCCTCCACTTT	CASTTPGSPLHF
TRBJ2-7	NA	NA	TRBV7-6	TGTGCCAGCAGCCCATTTACGGGACTTACCTCCTACGAGCAGTACTTC	CASSPFTGLTSYEQYF
TRBJ1-3	NA	TRBD1	TRBV12-5	TGTGCTAGTGGACCCACGGGACAGAGAAACACCATATATTTT	CASGPTGQRNTIYF
TRBJ2-7	NA	TRBD2	TRBV6-5	TGTGCCAGCAGCCGGGGACTAGCGGGAGCCTACGAGCAGTACTTC	CASSRGLAGAYEQYF
TRBJ2-1	NA	TRBD2	TRBV5-1	TGCGCCAGCAGCTTGGGACTAGCGGGAGAAAAGCAGTTCTTC	CASSLGLAGEKQFF
TRBJ1-6	NA	TRBD1	TRBV7-8	TGTGCCAGCAGCGTCTTCTCCGGGACAGGGGCATCACCCCTCCACTTT	CASSVFSGTGASPLHF
TRBJ2-1	NA	TRBD2	TRBV7-8	TGTGCCAGCAGCTACCGCCGGACTAGCGGATCCAATGAGCAGTTCTTC	CASSYRRTSGSNEQFF
TRBJ2-7	once	NA	TRBV7-9	TGTGCCAGCAGCTTAGCGGCCCGCGCGGAAGCGCAGTACTTC	CASSLAARAEAQYF
TRBJ2-6	NA	NA	TRBV5-1	TGCGCCAGCAGCTTGCAGTGGAGTGGGGCCAACGTCCTGACTTTC	CASSLQWSGANVLTF
TRBJ2-3	once	NA	TRBV18	TGTGCCAGCTCACCAGACCTAGGAGATACGCAGTATTTT	CASSPDLGDTQYF
TRBJ2-2	NA	TRBD1	TRBV24-1	TGTGCCACCAGTGATAATACACAGGGGATGAACACCGGGGAGCTGTTTTTT	CATSDNTQGMNTGELFF
TRBJ1-3	NA	NA	TRBV27	TGTGCCAGCAAGGATGGAGAGGGGGAAAACACCATATATTTT	CASKDGEGENTIYF
TRBJ2-7	NA	NA	TRBV7-2	TGTGCCAGCAGCTTAGCGAACAACTACGAGCAGTACTTC	CASSLANNYEQYF
TRBJ2-3	few	NA	TRBV4-3	TGCGCCAGCAGCCAAACGTTCAGCGGGAGCACAGATACGCAGTATTTT	CASSQTFSGSTDTQYF
TRBJ2-7	NA	TRBD1	TRBV18	TGTGCCAGCTCACCAAACAGGGGGCATATTTACGAGCAGTACTTC	CASSPNRGHIYEQYF
TRBJ2-7	NA	TRBD1	TRBV10-3	TGTGCCATCAGTGAGTCTGTACAGGGGGCCGGCGAGCAGTACTTC	CAISESVQGAGEQYF
TRBJ2-5	NA	TRBD2	TRBV5-1	TGCGCCAGCAGCTTGAGATCCGGGACTAGGGCTTCACGGGGAGAGACCCAGTACTTC	CASSLRSGTRASRGETQYF
TRBJ1-5	many	TRBD1	TRBV23-1	TGCGCCAGCAGTCAGTACGGACAGGGGCGCAATCAGCCCCAGCATTTT	CASSQYGQGRNQPQHF
TRBJ1-4	many	TRBD1	TRBV30	TGTGCCTGGACCCGCCCCGATAGACAAGGGGGCGTTGGGGAAAAACTGTTTTTT	CAWTRPDRQGGVGEKLFF
TRBJ1-4	NA	NA	TRBV5-6	TGTGCCAGCAGCTTGGCCGAAATTTTTAGTGAAAAACTGTTTTTT	CASSLAEIFSEKLFF
TRBJ2-2	NA	TRBD2	TRBV9	TGTGCCAGCAGCGGGGCGGGGGGTGGTGGGACCGGGGAGCTGTTTTTT	CASSGAGGGGTGELFF
TRBJ2-3	few	NA	TRBV10-1	TGCGCCAGCAGTGATGTGGCAGAAAGCACAGATACGCAGTATTTT	CASSDVAESTDTQYF
TRBJ1-6	NA	NA	TRBV7-2	TGTGCCAGCAGCTTAAAGGGGTCCGGACCTTCACCCCTCCACTTT	CASSLKGSGPSPLHF
TRBJ2-5	NA	NA	TRBV11-3	TGTGCCAGCAGCCCCCCCAGCCGGGTCCAAGAGACCCAGTACTTC	CASSPPSRVQETQYF
TRBJ1-2	few	NA	TRBV7-8	TGTGCCAGCAGCCCCCAGGGAGGTGCTCCTCTAACTAACTATGGCTACACCTTC	CASSPQGGAPLTNYGYTF
TRBJ1-3	few	NA	TRBV3-1/TRBV3-2	TGTGCCAGCAGCCAAACGGGGACATATGGAAACACCATATATTTT	CASSQTGTYGNTIYF
TRBJ2-6	NA	NA	TRBV6-5	TGTGCCAGCCGTAAACGGTCCCTGGGGGCCAACGTCCTGACTTTC	CASRKRSLGANVLTF
TRBJ2-3	NA	TRBD2	TRBV5-1	TGCGCCAGCGCAACCTCCCTTGGCGGGGGGATTACAGATACGCAGTATTTT	CASATSLGGGITDTQYF
TRBJ2-5	NA	TRBD1	TRBV11-2	TGTGCCAGCAGCTTAGTCTCAGGGGGCCCCGAGACCCAGTACTTC	CASSLVSGGPETQYF
TRBJ2-7	NA	TRBD2	TRBV5-1	TGCGCCAGCAGCCGACTAGCGGGAGATGCCAGCTCCTACGAGCAGTACTTC	CASSRLAGDASSYEQYF
TRBJ2-3	once	TRBD2	TRBV6-5	TGTGCCAGCAGATCCCTAGCGGGCGGCACAGATACGCAGTATTTT	CASRSLAGGTDTQYF
TRBJ2-1	NA	TRBD2	TRBV29-1	TGCAGCGTTGACTCGGCTAGCGGGAGGGCCGATTATGAGCAGTTCTTC	CSVDSASGRADYEQFF
TRBJ2-3	NA	TRBD2	TRBV30	TGTGCCTGGAGTGGGCTAGCGGGGTATACGCAGTATTTT	CAWSGLAGYTQYF
TRBJ2-1	NA	TRBD2	TRBV5-1	TGCGCCAGCAGACCACTTAGCGGGGGTTCCGATGAGCAGTTCTTC	CASRPLSGGSDEQFF
TRBJ2-7	once	NA	TRBV10-3	TGTGCCATCAGTGAGTCCGACAACGGGGTTACCTACGAGCAGTACTTC	CAISESDNGVTYEQYF